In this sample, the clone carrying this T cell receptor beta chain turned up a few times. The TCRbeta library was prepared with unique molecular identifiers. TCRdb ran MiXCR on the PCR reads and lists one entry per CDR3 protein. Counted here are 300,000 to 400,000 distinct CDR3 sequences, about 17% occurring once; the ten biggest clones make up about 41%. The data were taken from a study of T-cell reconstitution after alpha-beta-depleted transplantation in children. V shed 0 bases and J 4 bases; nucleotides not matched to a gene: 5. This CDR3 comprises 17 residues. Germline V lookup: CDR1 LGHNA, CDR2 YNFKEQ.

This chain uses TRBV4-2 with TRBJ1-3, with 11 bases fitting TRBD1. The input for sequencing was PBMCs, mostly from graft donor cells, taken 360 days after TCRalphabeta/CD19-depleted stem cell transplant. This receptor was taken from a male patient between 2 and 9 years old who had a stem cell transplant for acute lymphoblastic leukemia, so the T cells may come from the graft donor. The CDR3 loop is CASSQERTGGSGNTIYF. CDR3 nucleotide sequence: TGTGCCAGCAGCCAAGAAAGGACAGGGGGCAGCGGAAACACCATATATTTT.